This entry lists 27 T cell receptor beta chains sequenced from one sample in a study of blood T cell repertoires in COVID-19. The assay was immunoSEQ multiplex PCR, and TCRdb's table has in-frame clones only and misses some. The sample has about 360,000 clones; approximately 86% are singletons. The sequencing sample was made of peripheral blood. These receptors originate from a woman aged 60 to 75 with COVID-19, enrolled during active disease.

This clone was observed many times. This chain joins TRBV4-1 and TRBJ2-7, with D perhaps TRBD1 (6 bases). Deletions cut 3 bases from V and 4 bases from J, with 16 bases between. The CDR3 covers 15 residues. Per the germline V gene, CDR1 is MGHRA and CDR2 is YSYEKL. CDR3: CASSHLTGKGYEQYF. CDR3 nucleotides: TGCGCCAGCAGCCATTTAACAGGGAAGGGGTACGAGCAGTACTTC.

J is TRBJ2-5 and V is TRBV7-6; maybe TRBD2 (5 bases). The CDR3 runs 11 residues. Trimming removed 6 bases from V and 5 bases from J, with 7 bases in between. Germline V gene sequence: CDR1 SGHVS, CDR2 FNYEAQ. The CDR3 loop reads CASSRRETQYF. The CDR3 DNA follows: TGTGCCAGCAGTAGGAGGGAGACCCAGTACTTC.

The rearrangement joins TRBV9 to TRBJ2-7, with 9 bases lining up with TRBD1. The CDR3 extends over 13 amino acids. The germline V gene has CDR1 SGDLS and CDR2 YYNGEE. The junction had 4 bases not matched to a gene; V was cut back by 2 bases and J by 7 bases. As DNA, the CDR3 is TGTGCCAGCAGCGTCACAGGGGGCCCTGAGCAGTACTTC. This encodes CASSVTGGPEQYF.

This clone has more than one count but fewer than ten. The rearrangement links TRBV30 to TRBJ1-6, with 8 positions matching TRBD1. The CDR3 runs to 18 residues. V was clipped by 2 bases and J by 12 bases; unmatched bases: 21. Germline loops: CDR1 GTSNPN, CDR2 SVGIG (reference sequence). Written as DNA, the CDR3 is TGTGCCTGGAGTCCACCGAGACAGGGGCAGAGGCTCAGCGGACCCCTCCACTTT. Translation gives CAWSPPRQGQRLSGPLHF.

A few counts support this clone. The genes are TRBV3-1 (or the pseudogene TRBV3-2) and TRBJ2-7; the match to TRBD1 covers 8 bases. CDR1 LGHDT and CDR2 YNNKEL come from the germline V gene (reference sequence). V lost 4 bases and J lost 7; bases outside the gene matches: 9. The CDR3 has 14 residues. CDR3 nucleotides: TGTGCCAGCAGCCTGGCAGGGGGCTCCCTTGAGCAGTACTTC. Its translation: CASSLAGGSLEQYF.

As DNA, the CDR3 is TGCGCCAGCAGCCAAGGGACTAGCGGAACCGGGGAGCTGTTTTTT. Amino acids: CASSQGTSGTGELFF. The gene calls are TRBV4-3 and TRBJ2-2; 10 positions agree with TRBD2. CDR1 and CDR2 (germline): LGHNA, YSLEER. Trimming at V came to 1 base and at J to 5 bases, leaving 1 base not matched to a gene. The CDR3 has 15 amino acids.

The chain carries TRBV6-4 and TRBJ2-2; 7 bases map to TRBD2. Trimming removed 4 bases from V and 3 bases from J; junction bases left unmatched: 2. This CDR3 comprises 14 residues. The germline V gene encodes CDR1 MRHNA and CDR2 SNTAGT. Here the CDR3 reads CASSAGGYTGELFF. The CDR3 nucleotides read TGTGCCAGCAGTGCGGGGGGTTACACCGGGGAGCTGTTTTTT.

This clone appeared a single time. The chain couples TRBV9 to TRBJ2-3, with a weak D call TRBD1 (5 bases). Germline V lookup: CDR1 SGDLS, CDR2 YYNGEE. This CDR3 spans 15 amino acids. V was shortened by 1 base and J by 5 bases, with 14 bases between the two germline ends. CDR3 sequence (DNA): TGTGCCAGCAGCGTACAGGGTGTTAACGGAGATACGCAGTATTTT. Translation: CASSVQGVNGDTQYF.

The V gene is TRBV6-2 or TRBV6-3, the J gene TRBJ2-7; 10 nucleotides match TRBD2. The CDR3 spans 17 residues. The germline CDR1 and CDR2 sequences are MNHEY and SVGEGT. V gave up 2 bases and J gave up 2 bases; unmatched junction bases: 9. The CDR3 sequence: CASSYPTSGPTTYEQYF. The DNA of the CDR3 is TGTGCCAGCAGTTACCCGACTAGCGGGCCCACTACCTACGAGCAGTACTTC.

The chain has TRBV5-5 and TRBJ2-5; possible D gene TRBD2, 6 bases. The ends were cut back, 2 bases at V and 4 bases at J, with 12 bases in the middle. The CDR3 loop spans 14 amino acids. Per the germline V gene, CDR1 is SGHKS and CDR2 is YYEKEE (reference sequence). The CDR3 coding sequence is TGTGCCAGCAGCTTCGATCTTAGCGGAGAGACCCAGTACTTC. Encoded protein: CASSFDLSGETQYF.

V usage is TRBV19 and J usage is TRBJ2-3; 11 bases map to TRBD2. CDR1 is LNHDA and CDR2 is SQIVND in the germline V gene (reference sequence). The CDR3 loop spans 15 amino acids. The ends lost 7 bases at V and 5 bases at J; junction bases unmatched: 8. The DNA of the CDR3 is TGTGCCAGTACCCTAGCGGGGGGCCGGGGAGATACGCAGTATTTT. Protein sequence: CASTLAGGRGDTQYF.

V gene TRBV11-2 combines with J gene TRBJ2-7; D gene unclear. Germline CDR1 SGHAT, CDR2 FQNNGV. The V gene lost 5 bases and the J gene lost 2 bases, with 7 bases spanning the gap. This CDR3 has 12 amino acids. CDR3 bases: TGTGCCAGCAGCATGAGGACCTACGAGCAGTACTTC. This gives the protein CASSMRTYEQYF.

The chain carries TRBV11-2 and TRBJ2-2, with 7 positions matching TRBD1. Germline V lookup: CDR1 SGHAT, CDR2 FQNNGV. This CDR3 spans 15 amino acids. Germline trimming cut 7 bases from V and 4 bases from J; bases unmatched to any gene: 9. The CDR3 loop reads CASIIRDSLTGELFF. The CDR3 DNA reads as TGTGCCAGCATTATTCGGGACAGCCTCACCGGGGAGCTGTTTTTT.

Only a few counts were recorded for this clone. The CDR3 is CASSSRQLFSYEQYF. The DNA of the CDR3 is TGTGCCAGCAGCTCTCGACAGCTTTTCTCCTACGAGCAGTACTTC. The genes are TRBV5-6 and TRBJ2-7, with D perhaps TRBD1 (5 bases). This CDR3 spans 15 amino acids. Trimming left V 3 bases short and J 0 bases short, with 13 bases between. The germline V gene encodes CDR1 SGHDT and CDR2 YYEEEE.

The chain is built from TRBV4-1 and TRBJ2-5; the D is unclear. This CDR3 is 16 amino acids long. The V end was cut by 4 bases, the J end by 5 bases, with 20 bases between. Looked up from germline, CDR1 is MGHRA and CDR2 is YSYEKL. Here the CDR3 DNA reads TGCGCCAGCAGCCGAGCTGGCTTCCAAGACGGGGAGACCCAGTACTTC. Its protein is CASSRAGFQDGETQYF.

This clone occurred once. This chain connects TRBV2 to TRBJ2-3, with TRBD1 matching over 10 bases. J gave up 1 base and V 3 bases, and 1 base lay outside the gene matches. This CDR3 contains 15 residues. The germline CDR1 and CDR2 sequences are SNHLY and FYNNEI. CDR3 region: CASSEDRGGTDTQYF. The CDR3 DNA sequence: TGTGCCAGCAGTGAGGACAGGGGGGGCACAGATACGCAGTATTTT. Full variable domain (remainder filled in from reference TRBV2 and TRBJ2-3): EPEVTQTPSHQVTQMGQEVILRCVPISNHLYFYWYRQILGQKVEFLVSFYNNEISEKSEIFDDQFSVERPDGSNFTLKIRSTKLEDSAMYFCASSEDRGGTDTQYFGPGTRLTVL.

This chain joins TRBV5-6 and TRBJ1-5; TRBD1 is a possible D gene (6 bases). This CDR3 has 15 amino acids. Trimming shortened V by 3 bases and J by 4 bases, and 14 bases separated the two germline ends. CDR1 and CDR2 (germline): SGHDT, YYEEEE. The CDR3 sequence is CASSSHSQGNQPQHF. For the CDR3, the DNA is TGTGCCAGCAGCTCCCACTCCCAGGGGAATCAGCCCCAGCATTTT.

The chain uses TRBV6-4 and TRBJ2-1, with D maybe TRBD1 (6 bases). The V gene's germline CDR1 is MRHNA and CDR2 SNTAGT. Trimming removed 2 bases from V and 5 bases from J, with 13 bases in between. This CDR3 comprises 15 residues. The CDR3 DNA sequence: TGTGCCAGCAGTGACGACAGGAGAACCGACAATGAGCAGTTCTTC. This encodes CASSDDRRTDNEQFF.

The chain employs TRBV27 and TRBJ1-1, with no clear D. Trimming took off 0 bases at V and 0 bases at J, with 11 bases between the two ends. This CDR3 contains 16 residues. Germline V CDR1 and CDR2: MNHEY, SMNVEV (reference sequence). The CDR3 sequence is CASSLSFGSMNTEAFF. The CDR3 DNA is TGTGCCAGCAGTTTATCGTTTGGCAGTATGAACACTGAAGCTTTCTTT.

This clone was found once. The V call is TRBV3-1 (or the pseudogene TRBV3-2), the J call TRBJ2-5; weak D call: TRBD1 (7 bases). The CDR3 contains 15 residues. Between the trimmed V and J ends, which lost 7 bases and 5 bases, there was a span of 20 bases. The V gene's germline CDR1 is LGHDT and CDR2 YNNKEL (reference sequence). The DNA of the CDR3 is TGTGCCAGCACCAACGGAGGGGGCCTCAGGGAGACCCAGTACTTC. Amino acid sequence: CASTNGGGLRETQYF.

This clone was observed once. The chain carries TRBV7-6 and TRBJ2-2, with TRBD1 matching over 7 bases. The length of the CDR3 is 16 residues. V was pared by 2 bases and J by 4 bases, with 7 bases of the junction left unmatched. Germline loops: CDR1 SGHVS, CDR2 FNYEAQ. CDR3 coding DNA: TGTGCCAGCAGCTTAAGACGGGACAGAACCACCGGGGAGCTGTTTTTT. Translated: CASSLRRDRTTGELFF.

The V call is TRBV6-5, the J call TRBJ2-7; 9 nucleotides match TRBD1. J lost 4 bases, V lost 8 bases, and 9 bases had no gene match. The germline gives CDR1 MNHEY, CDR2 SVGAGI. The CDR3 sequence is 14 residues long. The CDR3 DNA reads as TGTGCCAGCGGCCCAACAGGGGGCATTTACGAGCAGTACTTC. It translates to CASGPTGGIYEQYF.

The CDR3 DNA sequence: TGCGCCAGCAGCCCGGACGGGGGGGTGAATAGCAATCAGCCCCAGCATTTT. This gives the protein CASSPDGGVNSNQPQHF. The chain couples TRBV5-1 to TRBJ1-5; TRBD1 is a possible D gene (5 bases). The germline gives CDR1 SGHRS, CDR2 YFSETQ. Trimming stripped 4 bases from V and 0 bases from J, with 17 bases between. This CDR3 has 17 amino acids.

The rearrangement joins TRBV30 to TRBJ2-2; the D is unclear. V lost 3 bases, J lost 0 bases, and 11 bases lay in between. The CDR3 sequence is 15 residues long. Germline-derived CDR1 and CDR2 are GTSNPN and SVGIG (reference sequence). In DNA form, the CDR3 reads TGTGCCTGGAGCCCCCAGGTCGCGAACACCGGGGAGCTGTTTTTT. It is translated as CAWSPQVANTGELFF.

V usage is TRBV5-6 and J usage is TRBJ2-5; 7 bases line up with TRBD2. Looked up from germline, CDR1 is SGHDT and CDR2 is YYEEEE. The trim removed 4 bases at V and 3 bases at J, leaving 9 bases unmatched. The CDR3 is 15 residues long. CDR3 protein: CASSLGYAGEETQYF. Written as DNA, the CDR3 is TGTGCCAGCAGCCTGGGATATGCGGGGGAAGAGACCCAGTACTTC.

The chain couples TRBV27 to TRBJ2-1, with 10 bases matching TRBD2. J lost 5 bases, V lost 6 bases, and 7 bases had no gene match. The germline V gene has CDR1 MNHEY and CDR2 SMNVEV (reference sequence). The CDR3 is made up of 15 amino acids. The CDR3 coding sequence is TGTGCCAGCAGCCAACTAGCGGGAATAAACAATGAGCAGTTCTTC. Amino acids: CASSQLAGINNEQFF.

The CDR3 protein is CSALESGANVLTF. CDR3 bases: TGCAGCGCCCTGGAGTCCGGGGCCAACGTCCTGACTTTC. The gene calls are TRBV29-1 and TRBJ2-6; D is uncertain. Germline lookup yields CDR1 SQVTM and CDR2 ANQGSEA. CDR3 length: 13 residues. Trimming cost V 7 bases and J 4 bases, with 11 bases left between them.